The 15 T cell receptor beta chains given below trace back to one sample, sequenced in a study of post-analysis software for immune sequencing data. The study, taken as a whole, reports: Comparison of patients with controls showed a handful of TRBV segments more frequent in patients, TRBV5-6, TRBV5-1 and TRBV20-1 among them.

Presence of unique molecular identifiers characterized the TCR beta cDNA libraries. TCRdb redid the calling of the PCR reads with MiXCR, one entry per CDR3 protein. This table holds around 260,000 distinct CDR3 sequences, 36% found once. Their antigens are not known. What was sequenced was blood. The source is a girl aged 5 to 17 with multiple sclerosis.

The rearrangement joins TRBV5-1 to TRBJ2-5; 7 bases line up with TRBD2. The CDR3 sequence is 15 residues long. V trimming: 0 bases; J trimming: 5 bases; junction bases outside the gene matches: 7. CDR1 is SGHRS and CDR2 is YFSETQ in the germline V gene. CDR3 nucleotide sequence: TGCGCCAGCAGCTTGGGGACTAGATCGGATGAGACCCAGTACTTC. This codes for CASSLGTRSDETQYF.

This clonotype was detected ten times or more. The chain uses TRBV20-1 and TRBJ1-2, with 8 bases identical to TRBD1. The CDR3 sequence is 14 residues long. The V and J ends lost 0 bases and 2 bases, in that order; junction bases with no gene match: 2. Germline V gene sequence: CDR1 DFQATT, CDR2 SNEGSKA (reference sequence). CDR3 loop: CSARDWTGNYGYTF. DNA of the CDR3: TGCAGTGCTAGAGATTGGACAGGGAACTATGGCTACACCTTC.

This clonotype was recorded many times. The chain recombines TRBV29-1 with TRBJ1-6; the D gene is possibly TRBD1 (6 bases). Germline loops: CDR1 SQVTM, CDR2 ANQGSEA. V was trimmed by 2 bases and J by 7 bases, leaving 15 bases between them. The CDR3 extends over 15 amino acids. The CDR3 sequence is CSVEMLTGKNSPLHF. Written as DNA, the CDR3 is TGCAGCGTTGAAATGCTTACAGGGAAAAATTCACCCCTCCACTTT.

This clonotype was seen at least ten times. The chain uses TRBV29-1 and TRBJ1-1, with 9 positions matching TRBD1. This CDR3 has 12 residues. V lost 5 bases, J lost 6 bases, and 4 bases stayed unmatched. CDR1 is SQVTM and CDR2 is ANQGSEA in the germline V gene. The CDR3 loop is CSVRTGVAEAFF. CDR3 in DNA: TGCAGCGTTAGGACAGGGGTGGCTGAAGCTTTCTTT.

Concerning this clonotype itself: This could be a read error, since a much larger clone is one nucleotide away. This chain uses TRBV5-1 with TRBJ2-6; weak D call: TRBD1 (5 bases). There are 17 residues in the CDR3. Germline V gives CDR1 SGHRS, CDR2 YFSETQ. Trimming removed 4 bases from V and 6 bases from J, with 20 bases in between. The CDR3 loop is CASSHRQLRIEANVLTF. CDR3 sequence (DNA): TGCGCCAGCAGCCACCGACAGCTCCGAATAGAGGCCAACGTCCTGACTTTC.

The CDR3 nucleotides are TGCAGTGCCCGGCTGTCGGGACTAGCGGGAGGAAACAGGTACAATGAGCAGTTCTTC. It encodes CSARLSGLAGGNRYNEQFF. This chain links TRBV20-1 with TRBJ2-1, with TRBD2 identical over 15 bases. The CDR3 is 19 residues long. The V and J ends lost 6 bases and 4 bases, in that order; junction bases with no gene match: 16. CDR1 is DFQATT and CDR2 is SNEGSKA in the germline V gene (reference sequence).

The chain uses TRBV12-3 or TRBV12-4 and TRBJ2-7, with D possibly matching TRBD1 (8 bases). V lost 4 bases to trimming and J lost 3 bases, with 13 bases between them. The CDR3 has 14 amino acids. CDR3 in DNA: TGTGCCAGCAGTTCCTACAGGGGGGGCTACGAGCAGTACTTC. Translated: CASSSYRGGYEQYF.

V gene TRBV4-1 combines with J gene TRBJ1-2; D is uncertain. The germline V gene has CDR1 MGHRA and CDR2 YSYEKL. With 0 bases removed from V and 2 bases from J, the gap between germline ends came to 19 bases. The CDR3 totals 18 residues. CDR3 DNA: TGCGCCAGCAGCCAAGATATGTCGGAGTCCCGTCTAAACTATGGCTACACCTTC. The encoded protein is CASSQDMSESRLNYGYTF.

In its sample, this clonotype was seen many times. V usage is TRBV3-1 and J usage is TRBJ1-2, with TRBD1 matching over 8 bases. This CDR3 has 17 residues. Germline values: CDR1 LGHDT, CDR2 YNNKEL (reference sequence). The ends lost 1 base at V and 4 bases at J; junction bases unmatched: 11. The CDR3 is CASSQGIAGGAGYGYTF. CDR3 nucleotides: TGTGCCAGCAGCCAAGGGATCGCAGGGGGCGCTGGCTATGGCTACACCTTC. Supplemented by reference TRBV3-1 and TRBJ1-2, the full variable domain reads DTAVSQTPKYLVTQMGNDKSIKCEQNLGHDTMYWYKQDSKKFLKIMFSYNNKELIINETVPNRFSPKSPDKAHLNLHINSLELGDSAVYFCASSQGIAGGAGYGYTFGSGTRLTVV.

The rearrangement links TRBV20-1 to TRBJ2-3; tentative D call: TRBD2 (5 bases). Trimming removed 0 bases at V and 4 bases at J, with 14 bases between. Germline lookup yields CDR1 DFQATT and CDR2 SNEGSKA (reference sequence). The CDR3 has 15 amino acids. The CDR3 DNA reads as TGCAGTGCTAGAGATCGTCGGGATACCGCAGATACGCAGTATTTT. This gives the protein CSARDRRDTADTQYF.

This clonotype occurred a few times. One base away lies a much larger clone, so this may be a sequencing read error. V gene TRBV6-6 combines with J gene TRBJ2-1; maybe TRBD1 (6 bases). Trimming shortened V by 6 bases and J by 8 bases, and 14 bases separated the two germline ends. Per the germline V gene, CDR1 is MNHNY and CDR2 is SVGAGI (reference sequence). The CDR3 totals 13 residues. CDR3 sequence: CASRYTRGYEQFF. The CDR3 DNA reads TGTGCCAGCAGGTACACCAGGGGCTATGAGCAGTTCTTC.

This clonotype occurred a few times. The gene calls are TRBV20-1 and TRBJ1-1, with 8 bases lining up with TRBD1. The germline V gene has CDR1 DFQATT and CDR2 SNEGSKA (reference sequence). The CDR3 is 16 amino acids. V lost 1 base and J lost 5; bases outside the gene matches: 12. CDR3 sequence (DNA): TGCAGTGCTAGAGCCCAGGGGGCTCCGAGCCCTACTGAAGCTTTCTTT. It codes for CSARAQGAPSPTEAFF.

The V and J genes are TRBV29-1 and TRBJ1-2; unclear D gene. Deletions cut 5 bases from V and 7 bases from J, with 17 bases between. Germline assignment: CDR1 SQVTM and CDR2 ANQGSEA. There are 13 residues in the CDR3. As DNA, the CDR3 is TGCAGCGTTAGCCTACTCGGGGTAGGTGGCTACACCTTC. This translates into CSVSLLGVGGYTF.

This clonotype was counted only a few times. The chain joins TRBV4-1 to TRBJ1-3, with D perhaps TRBD1 (5 bases). Per germline, CDR1 MGHRA and CDR2 YSYEKL. V was cut by 1 base and J by 4 bases, with 14 bases left in between. This CDR3 comprises 16 residues. Here the CDR3 reads CASSQAGGARGNTIYF. In DNA, the CDR3 is TGCGCCAGCAGCCAAGCTGGTGGGGCGCGAGGAAACACCATATATTTT.

This clonotype came up a few times. This may come from a read error, since a much larger clone is one base off. This chain links TRBV3-1 with TRBJ2-1; TRBD2 matches 13 bases. From germline, CDR1 is LGHDT and CDR2 YNNKEL (reference sequence). CDR3 length equals 15 residues. CDR3 loop: CVSSQRLAGGDEQFF. CDR3 coding DNA: TGTGTCAGCAGCCAGCGACTAGCGGGAGGCGATGAGCAGTTCTTC.